This T cell receptor beta chain comes out of a study of T-cell reconstitution after alpha-beta-depleted transplantation in children (dated by TCRdb to the mid-2010s). With regard to the full study: The study quantitatively tracked T-cell immune reconstitution after TCRalphabeta/CD19-depleted allogeneic hematopoietic cell transplantation in children using TCR repertoire profiling.

Paper-wide results and their limitations: The frequencies of hyperexpanded clones fell over the following months, and after one year, T-cell counts and TCRbeta diversity were mostly attributed to newly produced T cells. The apparently early alphabetaT-cell count recovery about two months after transplant was reportedly dependent on only several hundred rapidly expanded clones derived from non-depleted graft cells. The high TCRbeta diversity at day 60 in some patients was ascribed to recipient T cells and intrathymic progenitors that had survived conditioning.

With respect to this clonotype: Its antigen is unknown. No qualities accompany the bases; no much larger clone lies one base away.

The intended sense of this specimen's treatment or condition label: allogeneic hematopoietic cell transplantation with graft depleted of TCRalphabeta T cells and CD19 B cells. TCRalphabeta/CD19-depleted allogeneic hematopoietic cell grafts were given to the transplant recipients, all of whom were children. Receptor libraries were prepared by PCR. Instrument on record: Illumina HiSeq 2500. Molecular barcoding was employed in the preparation of TCR libraries, with unique molecular identifiers being used to normalize TCRbeta repertoire quantification. Clones were called with MiXCR by TCRdb after fastp trimmed the public reads at Q25, and only in-frame beta chains were retained. When rows share a CDR3 protein, they turn into one entry using the most common DNA and genes. The table for this sample lists about a million distinct CDR3 sequences; roughly 29% of them were counted only once. Together, the top ten hold about 28% of the sample.

The source material was PBMCs, mostly from graft donor cells, sampled 360 days after TCRalphabeta/CD19-depleted stem cell transplant. This sequence originates from a boy less than two years old who had a stem cell transplant for SCID, so the T cells may come from the graft donor.

The CDR3 reads as follows: CASSLELAGKYF. The DNA sequence is as follows: TGTGCCAGCAGCTTAGAACTAGCGGGCAAGTATTTT. The chain uses TRBV7-9 and TRBJ2-3; TRBD2 aligns with 9 central bases. V and J are trimmed by 1 base and 13 bases, and the gene matches miss 3 bases of the junction. The CDR3 starts with the cysteine, ends with the phenylalanine, and has 12 residues. The kept DNA is CDR3 alone, 36 bases in frame from the first base. Based on the germline V gene (reference sequence), the CDR1 and CDR2 sequences are SEHNR and FQNEAQ.